The rows below give T cell receptor beta chains drawn from one sample of a study of T-cell memory formation after mild COVID-19. TCRdb reprocessed the 5' RACE reads via MiXCR and lists one record per CDR3 protein. Among hundreds of thousands of distinct CDR3 sequences listed, more than 15% were seen once. The sample taken for sequencing was PBMCs or a T cell subset sorted from them (not recorded which). Receptors were obtained from a young man who had mild COVID-19 (a few samples of this study predate the infection). Cell type and time point are not known. CDR3s include the opening cysteine and the closing phenylalanine or tryptophan. Each record gives: D gene, clone size, J gene, V gene, CDR3 DNA, CDR3 protein. D genes are given only for firm matches. Clone sizes are given selectively: once, few, many, or a class where the clone is expanded.

TRBD2 | few | TRBJ2-3 | TRBV28 | TGTGCCAGCAGTCCGATAGCGGGGATTGTCGTAGGGCTGAGCACAGATACGCAGTATTTT | CASSPIAGIVVGLSTDTQYF
- | - | TRBJ2-3 | TRBV2 | TGTGCCAGCGCCTCAGTCACAGATACGCAGTATTTT | CASASVTDTQYF
TRBD1 | few | TRBJ2-1 | TRBV20-1 | TGCAGTGCTACCGGGACAGGGGACCAGAGCTCCTACAATGAGCAGTTCTTC | CSATGTGDQSSYNEQFF
TRBD1 | - | TRBJ1-5 | TRBV30 | TGTGCCTGGAGTGTATGGAGGGGACAGGGAAATCAGCCCCAGCATTTT | CAWSVWRGQGNQPQHF
- | - | TRBJ2-7 | TRBV18 | TGTGCCAGCTCACCACCTTCGCGGAAGGGTTACGAGCAGTACTTC | CASSPPSRKGYEQYF
- | - | TRBJ2-2 | TRBV5-1 | TGCGCCAGCAGCTTGTACGGGAGAGGTGCCGGGGAGCTGTTTTTT | CASSLYGRGAGELFF
- | few | TRBJ2-3 | TRBV11-3 | TGTGCCAGCAGCCGGGACCGGGACAGCGGGGGTACGCAGTATTTT | CASSRDRDSGGTQYF
TRBD2 | few | TRBJ2-1 | TRBV7-2 | TGTGCCAGCAGCTTAAAAAGGGATAAGCGGGGACCTTACAATGAGCAGTTCTTC | CASSLKRDKRGPYNEQFF
- | - | TRBJ2-3 | TRBV6-5 | TGTGCCAGCAGTTACTCGATAGCGGACAGGAGCACAGATACGCAGTATTTT | CASSYSIADRSTDTQYF
- | few | TRBJ2-7 | TRBV3-1 | TGTGCCAGCAGCCGGACGGACTGGATTCACGAGCAGTACTTC | CASSRTDWIHEQYF
- | few | TRBJ2-2 | TRBV2 | TGTGCCAGCAGTGAAGCCCTGACAGTCAGCACCGGGGAGCTGTTTTTT | CASSEALTVSTGELFF
- | - | TRBJ2-1 | TRBV5-1 | TGCGCCAGCAGCTCTCGAGTAGCGGCGAATGAGCAGTTCTTC | CASSSRVAANEQFF
- | few | TRBJ2-6 | TRBV5-1 | TGCGCCAGCAGCTTGGAAAGGGTATCTGGGGCCAACGTCCTGACTTTC | CASSLERVSGANVLTF
- | - | TRBJ2-5 | TRBV5-8 | TGTGCCAGCAGCCTCCAGGACCCAGGCACGGAGACCCAGTACTTC | CASSLQDPGTETQYF
- | many | TRBJ1-1 | TRBV5-1 | TGCGCCAGCAGCACCAGGGGCTCGGACACTGAAGCTTTCTTT | CASSTRGSDTEAFF
- | few | TRBJ1-4 | TRBV29-1 | TGCAGCGCCGTCGGACTTAATGAAAAACTGTTTTTT | CSAVGLNEKLFF
TRBD2 | many | TRBJ2-7 | TRBV7-3 | TGTGCCAGCAGCCCAGGTTCGGGGGGCTCCTACGAGCAGTACTTC | CASSPGSGGSYEQYF
- | - | TRBJ2-1 | TRBV7-2 | TGTGCCAGCAGCCGGAGTGTGGGGAATGAGCAGTTCTTC | CASSRSVGNEQFF
- | many | TRBJ1-5 | TRBV4-1 | TGCGCCAGCAGCCAAGAGGTGACAGGCGAACAGCCCCAGCATTTT | CASSQEVTGEQPQHF
TRBD1 | few | TRBJ1-1 | TRBV4-1 | TGCGCCAGCAGGCCTCCCGGGACAGCTACTGAAGCTTTCTTT | CASRPPGTATEAFF
TRBD1 | - | TRBJ2-7 | TRBV20-1 | TGCAGTGCTAGAGATTACGTGACAGGGGCCTACGAGCAGTACTTC | CSARDYVTGAYEQYF
TRBD1 | many | TRBJ1-5 | TRBV2 | TGTGCCAGCAGCACGGGACAGGGCCAGCCCCAGCATTTT | CASSTGQGQPQHF
TRBD1 | few | TRBJ1-4 | TRBV23-1 | TGCGCCAGCAGTCAATCTACTACGGGACAGGGGGTGGCTGAAAAACTGTTTTTT | CASSQSTTGQGVAEKLFF
TRBD1 | few | TRBJ1-1 | TRBV7-9 | TGTGCCAGCAGCGCCTATCAGGGGGACACTGAAGCTTTCTTT | CASSAYQGDTEAFF
TRBD1 | - | TRBJ2-6 | TRBV5-4 | TGTGCCAGCAGCCCGGGGGACAGGGTAAATGGGGCCAACGTCCTGACTTTC | CASSPGDRVNGANVLTF
- | - | TRBJ2-7 | TRBV7-8 | TGTGCCAGCGGGCAGGTACCCGAGCAGTACTTC | CASGQVPEQYF
- | - | TRBJ2-5 | TRBV9 | TGTGCCAGCAGCGTAGAGGGGACCCCCCAAGAGACCCAGTACTTC | CASSVEGTPQETQYF
TRBD2 | - | TRBJ2-5 | TRBV7-2 | TGTGCCAGCAGCCTCACTAGCGGGGGGGCGACAGAGACCCAGTACTTC | CASSLTSGGATETQYF
TRBD1 | many | TRBJ2-5 | TRBV9 | TGTGCCAGCAGCGCTCAGGGGGCGGAAGAGACCCAGTACTTC | CASSAQGAEETQYF
- | few | TRBJ2-7 | TRBV9 | TGTGCCAGCAGCGTAGGATATGGGGGCTGGTACGAGCAGTACTTC | CASSVGYGGWYEQYF
- | few | TRBJ2-3 | TRBV7-8 | TGTGCCAGCAGCTTAGCCTACTCTTCGGGAACAGGTTACACAGATACGCAGTATTTT | CASSLAYSSGTGYTDTQYF
- | - | TRBJ2-1 | TRBV6-5 | TGTGCCAGCAGTTACTCGATACGGGGCCACCACAATGAGCAGTTCTTC | CASSYSIRGHHNEQFF
TRBD2 | few | TRBJ2-5 | TRBV12-3/TRBV12-4 | TGTGCCAGCAGCCCCACCGGGGAGGGAGGAGAGACCCAGTACTTC | CASSPTGEGGETQYF
- | - | TRBJ1-6 | TRBV7-9 | TGTGCCAGCAGCGACCCCGGGAGTGCTTCCCTCCACTTT | CASSDPGSASLHF
- | - | TRBJ2-7 | TRBV12-3/TRBV12-4 | TGTGCCAGCAGCTTCACGAGCCGGGGCCCAGAGGGCGAGCAGTACTTC | CASSFTSRGPEGEQYF
- | few | TRBJ1-1 | TRBV29-1 | TGCAGCGTTTTTGGGGGCCGTGGCACTGAAGCTTTCTTT | CSVFGGRGTEAFF
- | few | TRBJ2-7 | TRBV20-1 | TGCAGTGCTAGACAGAGGGAAGGGTACGAGCAGTACTTC | CSARQREGYEQYF
- | - | TRBJ2-1 | TRBV6-6 | TGTGCCAGCGTGGCAGTTGGAGGCAATGAGCAGTTCTTC | CASVAVGGNEQFF
- | - | TRBJ1-6 | TRBV6-5 | TGTGCCAGCAGTTACTCGGGGAATTCACCCCTCCACTTT | CASSYSGNSPLHF
- | - | TRBJ1-2 | TRBV12-3/TRBV12-4 | TGTGCCAGCAGTCGACCCAACTATGGCTACACCTTC | CASSRPNYGYTF
TRBD1 | - | TRBJ1-1 | TRBV12-3/TRBV12-4 | TGTGCCAGCAGCCTAGGGACAGGGGACTATGAAGCTTTCTTT | CASSLGTGDYEAFF